This TCR beta chain was profiled in a study of blood T cell repertoires in COVID-19. Study in general: Material from acute and convalescent COVID-19 was sourced from the United States, Italy and Spain. From T cells, B-cell-depleted T cells, or PBMCs came the material, which was cDNA or gDNA.

Germline-derived CDR1 and CDR2 are MDHEN and SYDVKM. With 3 bases removed from V and 4 bases from J, the gap between germline ends came to 10 bases. The CDR3 sequence is 13 residues long. Original processing notes: Researchers report that nucleated cell counts were estimated from reference gene primer amplification. Using immunoSEQ multiplex PCR, the repertoire was profiled, and TCRdb retains in-frame clones only, with some absent. Clonal size and the V and J genes are those of that table, whereas D and trimming came from the DNA. The repertoire has some 100,000 clones, around 90% of them found once; the top ten carry approximately 1.6%.

Material: peripheral blood. The TCR comes from a human donor with active COVID-19. The donor label of this sample is uncertain. V usage is TRBV28 and J usage is TRBJ2-7; D is perhaps TRBD2 (6 bases). CDR3 sequence: CASSLSGGYEQYF. CDR3 sequence (DNA): TGTGCCAGCAGTTTGTCCGGGGGATACGAGCAGTACTTC.